This TCR beta chain was sequenced during a study of T cells in Graves' hyperthyroidism and ophthalmopathy. RNA transcripts served as the template for amplifying TCR beta CDR3 regions. Initially, a first-round RT-PCR of the TCR CDR3 employed the HTBI primer set. TCRdb re-called the multiplex PCR reads through MiXCR, storing one row per CDR3 protein. The table includes fewer than 550,000 distinct CDR3 sequences, 15% to 18% detected once. The V and J ends lost 3 bases and 6 bases respectively, with 15 bases between them. Per germline, CDR1 SGHTA and CDR2 FQGNSA. This CDR3 spans 15 amino acids. This clonotype was detected ten times or more.

The source of this sequence is a young woman with Graves' hyperthyroidism. Material for sequencing was blood. This chain joins TRBV7-2 and TRBJ2-1; D is perhaps TRBD2 (6 bases). This CDR3 reads CASSLTSSPSNEQFF. CDR3 nucleotide sequence: TGTGCCAGCAGCTTGACTAGTAGCCCCTCCAATGAGCAGTTCTTC.